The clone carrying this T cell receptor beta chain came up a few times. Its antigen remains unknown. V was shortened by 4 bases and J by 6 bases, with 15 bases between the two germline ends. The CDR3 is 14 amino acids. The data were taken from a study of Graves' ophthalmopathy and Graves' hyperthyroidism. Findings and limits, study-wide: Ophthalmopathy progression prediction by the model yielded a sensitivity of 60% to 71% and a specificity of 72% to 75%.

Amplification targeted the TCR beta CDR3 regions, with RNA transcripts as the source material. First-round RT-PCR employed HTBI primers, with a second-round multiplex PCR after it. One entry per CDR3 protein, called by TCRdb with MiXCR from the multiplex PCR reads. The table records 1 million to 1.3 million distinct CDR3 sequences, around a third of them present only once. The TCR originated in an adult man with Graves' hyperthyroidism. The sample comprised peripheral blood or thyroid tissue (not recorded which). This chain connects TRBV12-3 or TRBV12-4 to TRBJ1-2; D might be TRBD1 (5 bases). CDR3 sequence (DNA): TGTGCCAGCAGTTACCAGCAGGGTCAGGATGGCTACACCTTC. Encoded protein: CASSYQQGQDGYTF.